A selection of T cell receptor beta chains follows, all from one sample in a study of cytomegalovirus exposure and HLA in healthy donors. TCRdb keeps only in-frame clones here, not all; method: immunoSEQ multiplex PCR. The sample has about 210,000 clones. Sequencing used PBMCs. The receptors here all came from a woman aged 30 to 39 in good health and CMV-seropositive. Each CDR3 is given with its conserved first and last residue. D genes are given only for firm matches.

cdr3_aa: CASSPQGRGFVVDGYTF
cdr3_nt: TGTGCCAGCTCACCTCAGGGGCGGGGGTTCGTTGTCGATGGCTACACCTTC
j_call: TRBJ1-2
d_call: .
v_call: TRBV18

cdr3_aa: CASSGGGGGIYGYTF
cdr3_nt: TGTGCCAGCAGCGGCGGAGGCGGGGGTATTTATGGCTACACCTTC
j_call: TRBJ1-2
d_call: .
v_call: TRBV5-4

cdr3_aa: CASSGEGGWNTEAFF
cdr3_nt: TGCGCCAGCAGTGGTGAAGGAGGGTGGAACACTGAAGCTTTCTTT
j_call: TRBJ1-1
d_call: .
v_call: TRBV10-1

cdr3_aa: CASSRNTGAGNTGELFF
cdr3_nt: TGTGCCAGCAGCCGTAACACAGGGGCGGGGAACACCGGGGAGCTGTTTTTT
j_call: TRBJ2-2
d_call: TRBD1
v_call: TRBV7-2

cdr3_aa: CASNTTGQLYEQYF
cdr3_nt: TGTGCCAGCAATACGACGGGACAGCTTTACGAGCAGTACTTC
j_call: TRBJ2-7
d_call: TRBD1
v_call: TRBV6-1

cdr3_aa: CASSLGLAGAETQYF
cdr3_nt: TGTGCCAGCAGCTTAGGCTTAGCGGGAGCAGAGACCCAGTACTTC
j_call: TRBJ2-5
d_call: TRBD2
v_call: TRBV7-2

cdr3_aa: CASSPLSERGDNEQFF
cdr3_nt: TGTGCCAGCAGCCCTTTGTCGGAGCGGGGGGATAATGAGCAGTTCTTC
j_call: TRBJ2-1
d_call: TRBD2
v_call: TRBV14

cdr3_aa: CASSPRRGQDTEAFF
cdr3_nt: TGTGCCAGCTCACCTAGGAGGGGGCAGGACACTGAAGCTTTCTTT
j_call: TRBJ1-1
d_call: TRBD1
v_call: TRBV18

cdr3_aa: CASSSTGAPGNTIYF
cdr3_nt: TGTGCCAGCAGTTCAACAGGGGCCCCTGGAAACACCATATATTTT
j_call: TRBJ1-3
d_call: TRBD1
v_call: TRBV28

cdr3_aa: CASSEREEGYEQYF
cdr3_nt: TGTGCCAGCAGTGAGCGGGAGGAGGGCTACGAGCAGTACTTC
j_call: TRBJ2-7
d_call: TRBD2
v_call: TRBV6-5

cdr3_aa: CASRPDRATNEKLFF
cdr3_nt: TGTGCCAGCAGGCCCGACAGGGCAACTAATGAAAAACTGTTTTTT
j_call: TRBJ1-4
d_call: TRBD1
v_call: TRBV6-6

cdr3_aa: CASSRQGGQPQHF
cdr3_nt: TGTGCCAGTAGTCGACAGGGCGGTCAGCCCCAGCATTTT
j_call: TRBJ1-5
d_call: TRBD1
v_call: TRBV19

cdr3_aa: CASSLRGLAGGSEQFF
cdr3_nt: TGTGCCAGCAGCTTAAGGGGACTAGCGGGGGGTAGTGAGCAGTTCTTC
j_call: TRBJ2-1
d_call: TRBD2
v_call: TRBV7-2

cdr3_aa: CAISESETGLPSGANVLTF
cdr3_nt: TGTGCCATCAGTGAGTCGGAGACAGGGCTACCCTCTGGGGCCAACGTCCTGACTTTC
j_call: TRBJ2-6
d_call: TRBD1
v_call: TRBV10-3

cdr3_aa: CASSLEGQNQPQHF
cdr3_nt: TGTGCCAGCAGCTTGGAGGGACAGAATCAGCCCCAGCATTTT
j_call: TRBJ1-5
d_call: TRBD1
v_call: TRBV5-8

cdr3_aa: CAISDPISGRGNTEAFF
cdr3_nt: TGTGCCATCAGTGACCCAATCTCAGGCAGGGGTAACACTGAAGCTTTCTTT
j_call: TRBJ1-1
d_call: .
v_call: TRBV10-3

cdr3_aa: CASTPEQVASTDTQYF
cdr3_nt: TGCGCCAGCACTCCCGAACAGGTTGCTAGCACAGATACGCAGTATTTT
j_call: TRBJ2-3
d_call: .
v_call: TRBV5-1

cdr3_aa: CASSHPGGQGNEQYF
cdr3_nt: TGTGCCAGTAGTCATCCCGGGGGACAGGGAAACGAGCAGTACTTC
j_call: TRBJ2-7
d_call: TRBD1
v_call: TRBV19

cdr3_aa: CASSLAGGLVAQFF
cdr3_nt: TGCGCCAGCAGCTTGGCCGGGGGACTAGTTGCGCAGTTCTTC
j_call: TRBJ2-1
d_call: TRBD2
v_call: TRBV5-1

cdr3_aa: CASSSGGGNTGELFF
cdr3_nt: TGTGCCAGCAGCTCCGGGGGGGGCAACACCGGGGAGCTGTTTTTT
j_call: TRBJ2-2
d_call: TRBD2
v_call: TRBV2

cdr3_aa: CASSLEVWTGETTQYF
cdr3_nt: TGTGCCAGCAGCTTAGAAGTTTGGACGGGGGAGACGACCCAGTACTTC
j_call: TRBJ2-5
d_call: .
v_call: TRBV5-4

cdr3_aa: CARSLVRGLAGVFPGELFF
cdr3_nt: TGTGCCAGAAGCTTGGTGAGGGGGCTAGCGGGAGTCTTTCCCGGGGAGCTGTTTTTT
j_call: TRBJ2-2
d_call: TRBD2
v_call: TRBV5-3

cdr3_aa: CASSMGQNSYEQYF
cdr3_nt: TGCGCCAGCAGCATGGGACAGAACTCCTACGAGCAGTACTTC
j_call: TRBJ2-7
d_call: TRBD1
v_call: TRBV4-1

cdr3_aa: CASSPPGQGANTGELFF
cdr3_nt: TGTGCCAGCTCACCTCCGGGACAGGGGGCAAACACCGGGGAGCTGTTTTTT
j_call: TRBJ2-2
d_call: TRBD1
v_call: TRBV18

cdr3_aa: CASSVEGTGEQEKLFF
cdr3_nt: TGTGCCAGCAGCGTAGAGGGGACAGGGGAACAGGAAAAACTGTTTTTT
j_call: TRBJ1-4
d_call: TRBD1
v_call: TRBV9

cdr3_aa: CASSPAGGTGGETQYF
cdr3_nt: TGTGCCAGCAGCCCGGCTGGCGGGACAGGGGGGGAGACCCAGTACTTC
j_call: TRBJ2-5
d_call: TRBD1
v_call: TRBV5-5

cdr3_aa: CASSVTGTNTEAFF
cdr3_nt: TGCGCCAGCAGTGTGACAGGGACGAACACTGAAGCTTTCTTT
j_call: TRBJ1-1
d_call: TRBD1
v_call: TRBV5-1

cdr3_aa: CASRPEESTEAFF
cdr3_nt: TGTGCCAGTAGGCCGGAGGAGAGCACTGAAGCTTTCTTT
j_call: TRBJ1-1
d_call: .
v_call: TRBV19

cdr3_aa: CASSIFGTGVSNYGYTF
cdr3_nt: TGTGCCAGCAGTATCTTCGGGACAGGGGTTAGTAACTATGGCTACACCTTC
j_call: TRBJ1-2
d_call: TRBD1
v_call: TRBV2

cdr3_aa: CASSGQGQFF
cdr3_nt: TGTGCCAGCTCAGGACAGGGGCAGTTCTTC
j_call: TRBJ2-1
d_call: TRBD1
v_call: TRBV18

cdr3_aa: CASSLGTGRVEQYF
cdr3_nt: TGCGCCAGCAGCTTGGGGACAGGGAGGGTGGAGCAGTACTTC
j_call: TRBJ2-7
d_call: .
v_call: TRBV5-1